This T cell receptor (beta chain) was captured by sequencing in a study of lymphopenia after photon versus proton radiotherapy. The study's findings and limits: Authors raise, but do not show, better survival with proton therapy. Relative stability marked proton patients; photon patients lost diversity and naive cells. After lymphocyte nadir, photon-treated repertoires showed oligoclonal expansion, especially CD8+ Temra.

This CDR3 comprises 17 residues. V gave up 0 bases and J gave up 3 bases, with 17 bases separating them. CDR1 and CDR2 (germline): SGDLS, YYNGEE. TCRdb's table, derived via immunoSEQ multiplex PCR, lists solely in-frame clones and lacks some. The repertoire holds fewer than 65,000 clones, around 86% seen once, with 2% to 3% in the top ten. Of note for this clone: Its specificity is unknown.

The rearrangement joins TRBV9 to TRBJ2-3; either TRBD1 or TRBD2 may fit D (5 bases each). Here the sequenced sample was peripheral blood, taken from a patient treated with photon-based radiotherapy. This clonotype originated in a man aged 40-49 years with gastric cancer. The CDR3 region has the DNA TGTGCCAGCAGCGTAGAGCCCCGCACAGGCGGGACAGATACGCAGTATTTT. It is translated as CASSVEPRTGGTDTQYF.